One sample yielded the 30 T cell receptor beta chains listed below, sequenced in a study of blood T cell repertoires in COVID-19. The data were produced by immunoSEQ multiplex PCR, yet TCRdb's version contains in-frame clones alone and is incomplete. The sample lists about 81,000 clones, about 84% seen once, with more than 12% in the top ten. Sequencing used peripheral blood. Receptors originate from a woman aged 70-85 years with acute or convalescent COVID-19.

This CDR3 is CASSLEQGARVSGANVLTF. The CDR3 DNA is TGTGCCAGCAGCTTAGAACAGGGGGCCAGAGTGAGTGGGGCCAACGTCCTGACTTTC. The chain couples TRBV7-2 to TRBJ2-6, with TRBD1 matching over 9 bases. J was trimmed by 3 bases and V by 1 base; bases with no gene match: 10. Germline CDR1 reads SGHTA; CDR2 reads FQGNSA. There are 19 residues in the CDR3.

In this sample, this clone turned up a few times. In the same sample, other DNA sequences code for this CDR3. The chain is built from TRBV6-5 and TRBJ1-6; TRBD1 is a possible D gene (5 bases). Trimming took off 4 bases at V and 8 bases at J, with 15 bases between the two ends. This CDR3 spans 15 amino acids. Germline V gene lookup returns CDR1 MNHEY and CDR2 SVGAGI. The CDR3 loop reads CASSWGTGGDSPLHF. In DNA, the CDR3 is TGTGCCAGCAGTTGGGGGACCGGGGGAGATTCACCCCTCCACTTT.

This clone appeared once. V gene TRBV4-1 combines with J gene TRBJ1-1; D perhaps matches TRBD1 (6 bases). V was pared by 0 bases and J by 3 bases, with 11 bases between. The CDR3 length is 15 residues. Germline CDR1 and CDR2: MGHRA and YSYEKL. CDR3 protein: CASSQEWDTYTEAFF. The CDR3 DNA reads as TGCGCCAGCAGCCAAGAGTGGGACACTTACACTGAAGCTTTCTTT.

A few counts support this clone. The V gene is TRBV3-1 (or the pseudogene TRBV3-2), the J gene TRBJ1-1; D might be TRBD1 (6 bases). Germline V lookup: CDR1 LGHDT, CDR2 YNNKEL (reference sequence). The ends were cut back, 5 bases at V and 0 bases at J, with 22 bases in the middle. This CDR3 region has 18 residues. In nucleotides, the CDR3 is TGTGCCAGCAGCTCCCTGGGGGCCCCCAAAGGAGTGAACACTGAAGCTTTCTTT. Amino acids: CASSSLGAPKGVNTEAFF.

This clone came up a few times. This rearrangement joins TRBV27 to TRBJ1-2, with 8 bases matching TRBD1. The CDR3 loop spans 15 amino acids. The V and J ends lost 5 bases and 5 bases, in that order; junction bases with no gene match: 10. Germline V lookup: CDR1 MNHEY, CDR2 SMNVEV (reference sequence). Here the CDR3 reads CASSIRADRGYGYTF. The CDR3 bases are TGTGCCAGCAGTATCCGTGCAGACAGGGGATATGGCTACACCTTC.

The rearrangement links TRBV2 to TRBJ2-7, with D unresolved. Trimming took 7 bases from V and 5 from J, leaving 15 bases between them. This CDR3 is 13 amino acids long. CDR1 is SNHLY, CDR2 FYNNEI, per germline. The CDR3 sequence is CASTLGPFHEQYV. The CDR3 DNA reads TGTGCCAGCACCCTGGGCCCCTTTCACGAGCAGTACGTC.

The chain couples TRBV28 to TRBJ1-2, with a weak D call TRBD1 (5 bases). The V gene's germline CDR1 is MDHEN and CDR2 SYDVKM. The germline V and J ends were trimmed by 6 bases and 0 bases, with 17 bases remaining between them. CDR3 size: 16 residues. CDR3: CASSPDRLESNYGYTF. The CDR3 coding sequence is TGTGCCAGCAGCCCTGACAGACTGGAATCTAACTATGGCTACACCTTC.

In DNA form, the CDR3 reads TGTGCCAGCTCACCCGGGACTAGCCGAGACAATGAGCAGTTCTTC. Protein sequence: CASSPGTSRDNEQFF. The chain links TRBV18 to TRBJ2-1, with 9 bases aligning to TRBD2. With V trimmed by 3 bases and J by 5 bases, 5 bases remained unmatched. From germline, CDR1 is KGHSH and CDR2 LQKENI. There are 15 residues in the CDR3.

The genes are TRBV9 and TRBJ2-5, with TRBD2 matching over 10 bases. Germline trimming cut 0 bases from V and 5 bases from J; bases unmatched to any gene: 7. In germline, CDR1 is SGDLS, CDR2 YYNGEE. The CDR3 runs 16 residues. CDR3 sequence (DNA): TGTGCCAGCAGCGTAGGGCGGCGGACTAGCGGTGAGACCCAGTACTTC. Translating gives CASSVGRRTSGETQYF.

V gene TRBV7-9 combines with J gene TRBJ1-1, with 8 bases identical to TRBD1. The V gene end was trimmed by 4 bases and the J gene end by 3 bases; junction bases not matched to a gene: 1. CDR1 and CDR2 from the germline V gene are SEHNR and FQNEAQ (reference sequence). This CDR3 spans 13 amino acids. The CDR3 nucleotides are TGTGCCAGCAGCTCAGGGGGCTACACTGAAGCTTTCTTT. It is translated as CASSSGGYTEAFF.

The chain has TRBV2 and TRBJ2-2; D is unresolved. The CDR3 sequence is 11 residues long. Looked up from germline, CDR1 is SNHLY and CDR2 is FYNNEI. Trimming removed 4 bases at V and 8 bases at J, with 5 bases between. The CDR3 protein is CASSAQGELFF. DNA of the CDR3: TGTGCCAGCAGTGCTCAGGGGGAGCTGTTTTTT. Full variable domain (rest looked up from reference TRBV2 and TRBJ2-2): EPEVTQTPSHQVTQMGQEVILRCVPISNHLYFYWYRQILGQKVEFLVSFYNNEISEKSEIFDDQFSVERPDGSNFTLKIRSTKLEDSAMYFCASSAQGELFFGEGSRLTVL.

Comments on this clone: Mismatch with germline at one junction end may stem from a read error. CDR3 sequence (DNA): TGTGCCAGCAGCTCGACAGGGGGCGCGAGCCGGGGTACGCACTTC. Amino acids: CASSSTGGASRGTHF. V usage is TRBV7-2 and J usage is TRBJ2-4; 10 bases agree with TRBD1. The CDR3 extends over 15 amino acids. The germline V gene has CDR1 SGHTA and CDR2 FQGNSA.

The rearrangement links TRBV9 to TRBJ2-3; 8 nucleotides align to TRBD2. Germline lookup yields CDR1 SGDLS and CDR2 YYNGEE. V was clipped by 0 bases and J by 0 bases; unmatched bases: 3. This CDR3 is 16 amino acids long. CDR3 region: CASSVERGRSTDTQYF. The CDR3 bases are TGTGCCAGCAGCGTAGAGCGGGGGAGGAGCACAGATACGCAGTATTTT.

The chain couples TRBV2 to TRBJ1-6, with a weak D call TRBD1 (6 bases). Germline CDR1 reads SNHLY; CDR2 reads FYNNEI. This CDR3 comprises 13 residues. Trimming cost V 7 bases and J 4 bases, with 8 bases left between them. The CDR3 is CASTGTYNSPLHF. CDR3 DNA: TGTGCCAGCACGGGGACATATAATTCACCCCTCCACTTT.

The V gene is TRBV29-1, the J gene TRBJ2-1, with D tentatively TRBD2 (6 bases). V was pared by 6 bases and J by 5 bases, with 11 bases between. The CDR3 consists of 12 residues. CDR1 and CDR2 (germline): SQVTM, ANQGSEA. CDR3 amino acids: CSVEGLNNEQFF. The DNA of the CDR3 is TGCAGCGTAGAGGGACTTAACAATGAGCAGTTCTTC.

This chain uses TRBV28 with TRBJ1-5, with D perhaps TRBD1 (5 bases). Germline CDR1 and CDR2: MDHEN and SYDVKM. The CDR3 contains 15 residues. Trimming stripped 3 bases from V and 2 bases from J, with 11 bases between. The CDR3 here is CASSLAVRGNQPQHF. The CDR3, as DNA: TGTGCCAGCAGTTTGGCTGTCAGGGGCAATCAGCCCCAGCATTTT.

In this sample, this clone turned up once. The chain joins TRBV20-1 to TRBJ2-4; D is ambiguous. CDR3 length: 11 residues. Between the trimmed V and J ends, which lost 1 base and 6 bases, there was a span of 4 bases. Germline loops: CDR1 DFQATT, CDR2 SNEGSKA (reference sequence). The DNA of the CDR3 is TGCAGTGCTAGAGTCTCAAACATTCAGTACTTC. Translation gives CSARVSNIQYF.

V usage is TRBV19 and J usage is TRBJ1-5, with a possible D match to TRBD1 (5 bases). Germline CDR1 LNHDA, CDR2 SQIVND (reference sequence). V shed 3 bases and J shed 12 bases, with 12 bases lying between them. CDR3 length equals 12 residues. CDR3 region: CASSIYGQGQHF. Written as DNA, the CDR3 is TGTGCCAGTAGTATTTATGGCCAGGGCCAGCATTTT.

This chain links TRBV2 with TRBJ1-4; possible D gene TRBD1, 6 bases. V lost 6 bases and J 8 bases, leaving 16 bases between the germline ends. CDR1 is SNHLY and CDR2 is FYNNEI in the germline V gene. This CDR3 is built from 14 residues. The CDR3 bases are TGTGCCAGCAGCAACAGGGTCCCACAAGAAAAACTGTTTTTT. The encoded protein is CASSNRVPQEKLFF.

The chain links TRBV4-1 to TRBJ1-3, with TRBD1 as a possible D gene (5 bases). CDR1 MGHRA and CDR2 YSYEKL come from the germline V gene. V shed 1 base and J shed 0 bases, with 16 bases lying between them. The CDR3 is made up of 18 amino acids. The CDR3 nucleotides read TGCGCCAGCAGCCAAGGGATCCGAGGCAGGGTCTCTGGAAACACCATATATTTT. Its translation is CASSQGIRGRVSGNTIYF.

This sequence joins TRBV7-2 and TRBJ2-1; D perhaps matches TRBD2 (6 bases). Trimming pared 2 bases from V and 5 bases from J, leaving 16 bases between. This CDR3 has 16 amino acids. The germline V gene encodes CDR1 SGHTA and CDR2 FQGNSA. The CDR3 loop is CASSLPRRRVDNEQFF. The DNA of the CDR3 is TGTGCCAGCAGCTTACCCCGAAGGAGGGTCGACAATGAGCAGTTCTTC. The variable domain in full, completed from reference TRBV7-2 and TRBJ2-1, reads GAGVSQSPSNKVTEKGKDVELRCDPISGHTALYWYRQSLGQGLEFLIYFQGNSAPDKSGLPSDRFSAERTGGSVSTLTIQRTQQEDSAVYLCASSLPRRRVDNEQFFGPGTRLTVL.

The chain combines TRBV7-8 with TRBJ2-2, with TRBD1 as a possible D gene (8 bases). V was cut by 6 bases and J by 1 base, with 12 bases left in between. Germline lookup yields CDR1 SGHVS and CDR2 FQNEAQ. This CDR3 region has 15 residues. For the CDR3, the DNA is TGTGCCAGCAGTTACAGGGGGGGGAACACCGGGGAGCTGTTTTTT. It translates to CASSYRGGNTGELFF.

This clone was counted a single time. V gene TRBV25-1 combines with J gene TRBJ2-5; D might be TRBD2 (5 bases). Germline values: CDR1 MGHDK, CDR2 SYGVNS. V lost 4 bases, J lost 5 bases, and 14 bases lay in between. This CDR3 comprises 14 residues. CDR3 coding DNA: TGTGCCAGCAGTGCTACGGGGTCCAGGGAGACCCAGTACTTC. Its translation is CASSATGSRETQYF.

The chain employs TRBV28 and TRBJ2-5; D gene unclear. Trimming left V 7 bases short and J 1 base short, with 7 bases between. The germline V gene encodes CDR1 MDHEN and CDR2 SYDVKM. The CDR3 covers 12 residues. Written as DNA, the CDR3 is TGTGCCAGCACCTCCTTCCAAGAGACCCAGTACTTC. This codes for CASTSFQETQYF.

The chain employs TRBV5-4 and TRBJ1-1, with D tentatively TRBD1 (5 bases). The CDR3 extends over 15 amino acids. Germline assignment: CDR1 SGHNT and CDR2 YYREEE (reference sequence). V shed 1 base and J shed 2 bases, with 12 bases lying between them. CDR3 in amino acids: CASSLPGHVNTEAFF. DNA of the CDR3: TGTGCCAGCAGCTTGCCAGGACACGTCAACACTGAAGCTTTCTTT.

V is TRBV29-1 and J is TRBJ1-2; the D is unclear. Germline assignment: CDR1 SQVTM and CDR2 ANQGSEA. This CDR3 is 11 amino acids long. V lost 7 bases to trimming and J lost 1 base, with 7 bases between them. The CDR3 nucleotides are TGCAGCGCCGGAGATAACTATGGCTACACCTTC. Translated: CSAGDNYGYTF.

The chain uses TRBV12-3 or TRBV12-4 and TRBJ2-4; D not resolved. CDR3 length equals 13 residues. Deletions cut 4 bases from V and 0 bases from J, with 4 bases between. The CDR3 sequence: CASSSLAKNIQYF. The DNA of the CDR3 is TGTGCCAGCAGTTCATTAGCCAAAAACATTCAGTACTTC.

The chain joins TRBV24-1 to TRBJ2-2; D remains unclear. With 11 bases removed from V and 4 bases from J, the gap between germline ends came to 10 bases. This CDR3 is built from 12 residues. Germline V CDR1 and CDR2: KGHDR, SFDVKD. The DNA of the CDR3 is TGTGCCATCAGGTCTCCCACCGGGGAGCTGTTTTTT. It is translated as CAIRSPTGELFF.

The rearrangement uses TRBV11-2 and TRBJ1-1, with TRBD1 matching over 11 bases. Germline V gives CDR1 SGHAT, CDR2 FQNNGV. This CDR3 is built from 14 residues. The J segment lost 2 bases and the V segment lost 5 bases, leaving 1 base of the junction unmatched. The CDR3, as DNA: TGTGCCAGCAGCCGGACAGGGGGCAACACTGAAGCTTTCTTT. Protein product: CASSRTGGNTEAFF.

The chain employs TRBV27 and TRBJ2-2, with a possible D match to TRBD2 (6 bases). Trimming left V 4 bases short and J 4 bases short, with 13 bases between. Germline V gives CDR1 MNHEY, CDR2 SMNVEV (reference sequence). The CDR3 spans 15 residues. CDR3 in amino acids: CASSSGPAGTGELFF. The CDR3 DNA sequence: TGTGCCAGCAGTTCGGGACCAGCGGGCACCGGGGAGCTGTTTTTT.